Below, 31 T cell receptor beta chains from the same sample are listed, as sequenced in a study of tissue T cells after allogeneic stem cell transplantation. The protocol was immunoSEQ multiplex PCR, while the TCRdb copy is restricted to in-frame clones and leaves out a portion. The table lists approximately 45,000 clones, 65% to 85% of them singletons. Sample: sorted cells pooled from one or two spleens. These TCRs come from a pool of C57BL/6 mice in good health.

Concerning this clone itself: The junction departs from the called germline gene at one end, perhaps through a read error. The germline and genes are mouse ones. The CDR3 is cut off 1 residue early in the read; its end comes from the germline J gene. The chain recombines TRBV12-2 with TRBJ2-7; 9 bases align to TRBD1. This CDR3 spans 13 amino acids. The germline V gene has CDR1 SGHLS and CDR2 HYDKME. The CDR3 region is CTSSLGTGWEQYF. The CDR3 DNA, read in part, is TGTACCAGCTCTCTTGGGACAGGGTGGGAACAGTAC.

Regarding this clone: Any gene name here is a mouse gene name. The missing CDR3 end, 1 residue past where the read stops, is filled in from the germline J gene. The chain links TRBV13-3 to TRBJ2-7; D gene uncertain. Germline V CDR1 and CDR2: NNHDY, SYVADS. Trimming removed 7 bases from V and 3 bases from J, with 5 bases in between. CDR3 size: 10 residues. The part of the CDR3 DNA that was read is TGTGCCAGCCGGAGCTATGAACAGTAC. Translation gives CASRSYEQY. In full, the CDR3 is CASRSYEQYF.

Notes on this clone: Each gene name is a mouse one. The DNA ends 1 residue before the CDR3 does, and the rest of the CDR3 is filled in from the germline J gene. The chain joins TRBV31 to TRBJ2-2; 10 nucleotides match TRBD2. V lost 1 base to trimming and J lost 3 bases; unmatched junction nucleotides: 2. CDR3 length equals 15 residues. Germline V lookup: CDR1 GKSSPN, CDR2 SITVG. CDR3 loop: CAWSRDWGDTGQLYF. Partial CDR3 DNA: TGTGCCTGGAGTCGAGACTGGGGGGACACCGGGCAGCTCTAC.

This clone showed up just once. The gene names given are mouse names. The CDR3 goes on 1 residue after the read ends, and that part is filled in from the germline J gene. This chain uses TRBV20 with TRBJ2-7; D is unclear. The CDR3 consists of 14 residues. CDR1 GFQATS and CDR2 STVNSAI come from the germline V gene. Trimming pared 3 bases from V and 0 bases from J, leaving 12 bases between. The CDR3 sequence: CGASSTSSSYEQYF. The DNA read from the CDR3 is TGTGGTGCTAGCTCCACCTCAAGCTCCTATGAACAGTAC.

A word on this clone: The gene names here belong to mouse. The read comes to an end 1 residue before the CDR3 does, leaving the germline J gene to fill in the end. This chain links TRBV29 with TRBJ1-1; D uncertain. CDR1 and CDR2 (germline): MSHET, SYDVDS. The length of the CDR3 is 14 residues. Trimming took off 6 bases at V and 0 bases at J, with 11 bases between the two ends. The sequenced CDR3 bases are TGTGCTAGCAGCCACAGAAATGCAAACACAGAAGTCTTC. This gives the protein CASSHRNANTEVF. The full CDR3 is CASSHRNANTEVFF.

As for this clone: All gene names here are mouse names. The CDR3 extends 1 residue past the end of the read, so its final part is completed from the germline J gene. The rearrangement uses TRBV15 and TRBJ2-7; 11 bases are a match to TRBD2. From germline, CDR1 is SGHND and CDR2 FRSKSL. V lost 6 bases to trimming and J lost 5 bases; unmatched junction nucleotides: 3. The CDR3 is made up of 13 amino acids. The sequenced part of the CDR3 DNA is TGTGCCAGCAGCAACTGGGGGGGCGATGAACAGTAC. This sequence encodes CASSNWGGDEQY. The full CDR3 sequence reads CASSNWGGDEQYF.

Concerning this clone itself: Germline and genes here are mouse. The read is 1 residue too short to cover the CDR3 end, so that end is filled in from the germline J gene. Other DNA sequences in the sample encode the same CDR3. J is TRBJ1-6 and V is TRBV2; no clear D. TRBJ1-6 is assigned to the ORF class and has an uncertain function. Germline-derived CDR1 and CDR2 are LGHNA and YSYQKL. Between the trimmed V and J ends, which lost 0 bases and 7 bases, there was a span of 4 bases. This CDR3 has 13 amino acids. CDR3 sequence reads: CASSQDRNSPLYF. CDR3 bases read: TGTGCCAGCAGCCAAGACAGGAATTCGCCCCTCTAC.

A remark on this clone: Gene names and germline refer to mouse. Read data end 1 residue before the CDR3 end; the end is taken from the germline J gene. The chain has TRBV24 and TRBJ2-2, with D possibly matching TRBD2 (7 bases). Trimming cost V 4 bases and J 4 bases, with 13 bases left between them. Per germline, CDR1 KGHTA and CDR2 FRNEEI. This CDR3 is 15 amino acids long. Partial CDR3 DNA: TGTGCCAGCAGTCCCTCTGGGGGCCCCACCGGGCAGCTCTAC. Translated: CASSPSGGPTGQLY. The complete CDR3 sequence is CASSPSGGPTGQLYF.

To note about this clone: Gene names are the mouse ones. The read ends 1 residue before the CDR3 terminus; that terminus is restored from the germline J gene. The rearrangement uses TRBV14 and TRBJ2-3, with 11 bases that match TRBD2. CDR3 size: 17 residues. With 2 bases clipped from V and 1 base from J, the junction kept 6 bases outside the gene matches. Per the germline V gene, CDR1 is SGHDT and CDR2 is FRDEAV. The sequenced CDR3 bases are TGTGCCAGCAGTTTAAAACTGGGGGGGCTGGGTGCAGAAACGCTGTAT. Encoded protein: CASSLKLGGLGAETLY. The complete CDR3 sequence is CASSLKLGGLGAETLYF. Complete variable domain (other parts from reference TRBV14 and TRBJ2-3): EAGVTQSPRYAVLQEGQAVSFWCDPISGHDTLYWYQQPRDQGPQLLVYFRDEAVIDNSQLPSDRFSAVRPKGTNSTLKIQSAKQGDTATYLCASSLKLGGLGAETLYFGSGTRLTVL.

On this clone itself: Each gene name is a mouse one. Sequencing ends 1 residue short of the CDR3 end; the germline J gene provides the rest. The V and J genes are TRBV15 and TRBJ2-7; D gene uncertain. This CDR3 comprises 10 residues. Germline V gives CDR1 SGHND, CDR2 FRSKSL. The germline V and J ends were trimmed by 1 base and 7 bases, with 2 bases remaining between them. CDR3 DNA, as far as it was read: TGTGCCAGCAGTTTAGAGGAACAGTAC. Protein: CASSLEEQY. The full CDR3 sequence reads CASSLEEQYF.

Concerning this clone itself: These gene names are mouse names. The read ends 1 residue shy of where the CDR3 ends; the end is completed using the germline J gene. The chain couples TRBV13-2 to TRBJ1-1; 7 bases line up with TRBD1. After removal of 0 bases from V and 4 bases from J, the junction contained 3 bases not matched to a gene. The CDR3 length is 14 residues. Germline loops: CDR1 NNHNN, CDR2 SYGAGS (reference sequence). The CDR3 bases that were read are TGTGCCAGCGGTGATGCTCCAGGGGGCACAGAAGTCTTC. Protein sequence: CASGDAPGGTEVF. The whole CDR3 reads CASGDAPGGTEVFF.

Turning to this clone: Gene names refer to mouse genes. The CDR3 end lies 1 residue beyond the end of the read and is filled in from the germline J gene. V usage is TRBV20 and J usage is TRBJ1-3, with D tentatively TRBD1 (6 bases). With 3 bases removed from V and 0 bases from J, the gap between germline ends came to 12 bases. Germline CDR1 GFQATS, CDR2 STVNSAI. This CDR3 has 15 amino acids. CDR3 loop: CGASSGTISGNTLYF. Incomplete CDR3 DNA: TGTGGTGCTAGCTCCGGGACAATTTCTGGAAATACGCTCTAT.

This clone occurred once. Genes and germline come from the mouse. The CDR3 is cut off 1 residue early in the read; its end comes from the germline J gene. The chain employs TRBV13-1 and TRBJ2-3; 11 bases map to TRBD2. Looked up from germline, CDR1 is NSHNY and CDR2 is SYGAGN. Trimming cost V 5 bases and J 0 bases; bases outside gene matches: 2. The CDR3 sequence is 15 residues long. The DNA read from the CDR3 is TGTGCCAGCAGAGGACTGGGGGGTAGTGCAGAAACGCTGTAT. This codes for CASRGLGGSAETLY. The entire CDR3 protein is CASRGLGGSAETLYF.

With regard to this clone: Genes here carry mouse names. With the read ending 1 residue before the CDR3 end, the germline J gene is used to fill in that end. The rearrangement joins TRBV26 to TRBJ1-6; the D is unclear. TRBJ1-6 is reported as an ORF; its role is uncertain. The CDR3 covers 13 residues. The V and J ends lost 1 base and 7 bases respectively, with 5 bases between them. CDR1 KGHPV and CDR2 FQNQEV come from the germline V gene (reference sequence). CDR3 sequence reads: CASSLYRNSPLYF. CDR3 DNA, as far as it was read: TGTGCCAGCAGTCTGTACAGAAATTCGCCCCTCTAC.

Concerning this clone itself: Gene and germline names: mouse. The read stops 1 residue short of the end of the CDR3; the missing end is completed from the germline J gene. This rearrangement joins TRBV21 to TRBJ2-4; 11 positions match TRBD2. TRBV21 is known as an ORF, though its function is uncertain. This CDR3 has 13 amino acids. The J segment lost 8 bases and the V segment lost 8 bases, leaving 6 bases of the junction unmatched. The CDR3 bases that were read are TGTGCTAGCTCAACTGGGGGGGCCGTCACCTTGTAC. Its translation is CASSTGGAVTLY. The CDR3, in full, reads CASSTGGAVTLYF.

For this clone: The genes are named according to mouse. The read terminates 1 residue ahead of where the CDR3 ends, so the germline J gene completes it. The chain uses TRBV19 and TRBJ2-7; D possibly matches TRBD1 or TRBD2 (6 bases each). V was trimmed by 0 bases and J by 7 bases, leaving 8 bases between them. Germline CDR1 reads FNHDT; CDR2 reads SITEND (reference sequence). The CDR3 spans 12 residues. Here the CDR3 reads CASSIGGREQYF. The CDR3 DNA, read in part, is TGTGCCAGCAGTATAGGGGGGCGGGAACAGTAC.

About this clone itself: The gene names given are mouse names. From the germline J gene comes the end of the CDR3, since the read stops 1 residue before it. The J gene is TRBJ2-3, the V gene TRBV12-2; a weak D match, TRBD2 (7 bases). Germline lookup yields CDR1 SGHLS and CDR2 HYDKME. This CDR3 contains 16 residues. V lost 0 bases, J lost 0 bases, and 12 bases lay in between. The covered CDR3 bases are TGTGCCAGCTCTCTCGGGTGGGGGGCTAGTGCAGAAACGCTGTAT. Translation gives CASSLGWGASAETLY. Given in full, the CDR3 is CASSLGWGASAETLYF. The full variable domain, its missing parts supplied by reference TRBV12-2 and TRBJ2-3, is NSGVVQSPRYIIKGKGERSILKCIPISGHLSVAWYQQTQGQELKFFIQHYDKMERDKGNLPSRFSVQQFDDYHSEMNMSALELEDSAVYFCASSLGWGASAETLYFGSGTRLTVL.

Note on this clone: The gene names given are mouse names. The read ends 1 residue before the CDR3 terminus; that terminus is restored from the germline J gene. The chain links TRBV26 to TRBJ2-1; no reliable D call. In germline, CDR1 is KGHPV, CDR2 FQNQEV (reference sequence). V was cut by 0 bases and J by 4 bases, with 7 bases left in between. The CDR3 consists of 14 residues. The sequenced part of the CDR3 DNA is TGTGCCAGCAGTCTGTCTCCAAATTATGCTGAGCAGTTC. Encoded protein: CASSLSPNYAEQF. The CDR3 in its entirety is CASSLSPNYAEQFF. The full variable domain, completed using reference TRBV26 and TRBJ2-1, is NSKVIQTPRYLVKGQGQKAKMRCIPEKGHPVVFWYQQNKNNEFKFLINFQNQEVLQQIDMTEKRFSAECPSNSPCSLEIQSSEAGDSALYLCASSLSPNYAEQFFGPGTRLTVL.

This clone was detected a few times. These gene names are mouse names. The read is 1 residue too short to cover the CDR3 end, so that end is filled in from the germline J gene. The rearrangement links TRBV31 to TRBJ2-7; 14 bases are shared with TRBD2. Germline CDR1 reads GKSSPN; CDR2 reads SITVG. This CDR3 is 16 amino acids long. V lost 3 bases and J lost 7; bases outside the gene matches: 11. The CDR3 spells CAWSPSPGLGGREQYF. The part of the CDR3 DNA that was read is TGTGCCTGGAGCCCCTCCCCGGGACTGGGGGGGCGGGAACAGTAC.

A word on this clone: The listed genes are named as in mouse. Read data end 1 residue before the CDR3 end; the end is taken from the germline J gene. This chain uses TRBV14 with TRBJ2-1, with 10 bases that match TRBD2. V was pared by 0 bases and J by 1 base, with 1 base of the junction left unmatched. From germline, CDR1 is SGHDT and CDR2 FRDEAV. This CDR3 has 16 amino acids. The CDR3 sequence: CASSFSGGANYAEQFF. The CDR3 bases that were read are TGTGCCAGCAGTTTCTCTGGGGGGGCAAACTATGCTGAGCAGTTC.

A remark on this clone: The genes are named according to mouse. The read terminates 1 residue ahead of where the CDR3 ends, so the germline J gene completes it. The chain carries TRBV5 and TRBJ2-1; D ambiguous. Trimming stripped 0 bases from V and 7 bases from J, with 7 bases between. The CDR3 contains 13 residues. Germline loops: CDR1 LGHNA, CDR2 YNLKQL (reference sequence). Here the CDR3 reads CASSQEVWAEQFF. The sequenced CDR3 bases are TGTGCCAGCAGCCAAGAAGTCTGGGCTGAGCAGTTC.

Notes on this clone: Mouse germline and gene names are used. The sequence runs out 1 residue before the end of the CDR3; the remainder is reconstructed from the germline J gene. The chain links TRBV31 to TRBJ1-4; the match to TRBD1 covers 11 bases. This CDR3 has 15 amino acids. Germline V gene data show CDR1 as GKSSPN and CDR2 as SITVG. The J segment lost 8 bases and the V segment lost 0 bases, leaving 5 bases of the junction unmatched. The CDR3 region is CAWSLGGQGGERLFF. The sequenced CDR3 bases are TGTGCCTGGAGTCTAGGGGGACAGGGGGGAGAAAGATTATTT.

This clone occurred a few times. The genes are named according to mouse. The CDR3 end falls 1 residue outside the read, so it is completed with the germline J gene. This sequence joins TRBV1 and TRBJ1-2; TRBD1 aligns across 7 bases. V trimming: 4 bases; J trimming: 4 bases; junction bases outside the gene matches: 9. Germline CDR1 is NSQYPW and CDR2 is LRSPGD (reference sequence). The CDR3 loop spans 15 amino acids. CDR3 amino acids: CTCSGRGGGGSDYTF. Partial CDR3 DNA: TGCACCTGCAGTGGGCGGGGAGGGGGCGGCTCCGACTACACC.

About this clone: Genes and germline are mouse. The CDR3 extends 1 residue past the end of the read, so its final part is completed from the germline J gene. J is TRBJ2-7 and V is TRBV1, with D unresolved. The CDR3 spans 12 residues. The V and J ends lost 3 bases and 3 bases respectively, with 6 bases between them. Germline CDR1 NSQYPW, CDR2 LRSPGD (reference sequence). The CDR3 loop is CTCSATNYEQYF. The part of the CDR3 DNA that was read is TGCACCTGCAGTGCTACCAACTATGAACAGTAC. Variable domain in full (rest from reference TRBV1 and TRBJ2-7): VTLLEQNPRWRLVPRGQAVNLRCILKNSQYPWMSWYQQDLQKQLQWLFTLRSPGDKEVKSLPGADYLATRVTDTELRLQVANMSQGRTLYCTCSATNYEQYFGPGTRLTVL.

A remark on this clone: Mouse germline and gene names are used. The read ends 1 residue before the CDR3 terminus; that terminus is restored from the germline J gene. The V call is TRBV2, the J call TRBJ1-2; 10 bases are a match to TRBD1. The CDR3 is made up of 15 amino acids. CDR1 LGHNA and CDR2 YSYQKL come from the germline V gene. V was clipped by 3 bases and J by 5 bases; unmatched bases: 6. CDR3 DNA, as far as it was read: TGTGCCAGCAGCCATCGGGACAGGGGAGGGTCCGACTACACC. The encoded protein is CASSHRDRGGSDYT. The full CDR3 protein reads CASSHRDRGGSDYTF.

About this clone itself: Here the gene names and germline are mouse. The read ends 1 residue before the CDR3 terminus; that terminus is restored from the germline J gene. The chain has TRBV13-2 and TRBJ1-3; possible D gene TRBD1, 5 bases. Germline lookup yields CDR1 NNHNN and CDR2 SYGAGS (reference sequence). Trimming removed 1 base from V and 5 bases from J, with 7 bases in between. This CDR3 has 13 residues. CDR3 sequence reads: CASGDNRRNTLYF. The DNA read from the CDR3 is TGTGCCAGCGGTGATAACAGGAGAAATACGCTCTAT.

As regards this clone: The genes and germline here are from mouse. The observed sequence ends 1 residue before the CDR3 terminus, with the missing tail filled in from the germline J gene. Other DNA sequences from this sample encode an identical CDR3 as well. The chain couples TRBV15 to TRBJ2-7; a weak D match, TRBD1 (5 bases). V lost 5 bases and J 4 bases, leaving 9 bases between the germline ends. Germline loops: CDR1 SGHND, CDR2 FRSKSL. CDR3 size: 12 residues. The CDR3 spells CASSRTPYEQYF. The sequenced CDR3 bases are TGTGCCAGCAGTCGGACACCTTATGAACAGTAC.

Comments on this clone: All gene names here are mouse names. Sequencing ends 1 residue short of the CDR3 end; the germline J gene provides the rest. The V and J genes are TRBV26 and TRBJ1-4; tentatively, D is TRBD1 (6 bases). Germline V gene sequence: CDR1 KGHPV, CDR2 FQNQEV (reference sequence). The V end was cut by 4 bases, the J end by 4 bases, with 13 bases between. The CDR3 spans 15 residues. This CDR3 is CASSPAGTYNERLFF. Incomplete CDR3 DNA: TGTGCCAGCAGTCCGGCCGGGACATACAACGAAAGATTATTT. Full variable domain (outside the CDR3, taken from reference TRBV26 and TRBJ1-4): NSKVIQTPRYLVKGQGQKAKMRCIPEKGHPVVFWYQQNKNNEFKFLINFQNQEVLQQIDMTEKRFSAECPSNSPCSLEIQSSEAGDSALYLCASSPAGTYNERLFFGHGTKLSVL.

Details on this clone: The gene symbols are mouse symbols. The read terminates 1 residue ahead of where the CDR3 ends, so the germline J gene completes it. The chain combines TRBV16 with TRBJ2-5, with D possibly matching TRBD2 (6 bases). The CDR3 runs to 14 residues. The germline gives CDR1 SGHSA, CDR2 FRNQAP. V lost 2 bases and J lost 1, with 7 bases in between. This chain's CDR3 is CASSLMGDQDTQYF. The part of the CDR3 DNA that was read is TGTGCAAGCAGCTTAATGGGGGACCAAGACACCCAGTAC.

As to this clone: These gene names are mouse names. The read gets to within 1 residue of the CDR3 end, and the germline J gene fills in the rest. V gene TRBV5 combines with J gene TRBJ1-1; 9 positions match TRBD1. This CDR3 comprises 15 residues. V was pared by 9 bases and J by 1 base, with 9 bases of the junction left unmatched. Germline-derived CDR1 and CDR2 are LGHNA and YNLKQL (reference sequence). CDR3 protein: CASNPHRGRNTEVFF. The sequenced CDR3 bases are TGTGCCAGTAATCCCCACAGGGGGCGGAACACAGAAGTCTTC.

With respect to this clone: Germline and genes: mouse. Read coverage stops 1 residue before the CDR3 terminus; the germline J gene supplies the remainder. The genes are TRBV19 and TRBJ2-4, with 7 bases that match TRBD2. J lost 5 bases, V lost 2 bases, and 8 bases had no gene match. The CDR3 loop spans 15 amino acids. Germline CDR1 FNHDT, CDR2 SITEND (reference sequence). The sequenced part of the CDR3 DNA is TGTGCCAGCAGTATTCCGGGGGGGAAGGGAAACACCTTGTAC. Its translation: CASSIPGGKGNTLY. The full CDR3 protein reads CASSIPGGKGNTLYF.